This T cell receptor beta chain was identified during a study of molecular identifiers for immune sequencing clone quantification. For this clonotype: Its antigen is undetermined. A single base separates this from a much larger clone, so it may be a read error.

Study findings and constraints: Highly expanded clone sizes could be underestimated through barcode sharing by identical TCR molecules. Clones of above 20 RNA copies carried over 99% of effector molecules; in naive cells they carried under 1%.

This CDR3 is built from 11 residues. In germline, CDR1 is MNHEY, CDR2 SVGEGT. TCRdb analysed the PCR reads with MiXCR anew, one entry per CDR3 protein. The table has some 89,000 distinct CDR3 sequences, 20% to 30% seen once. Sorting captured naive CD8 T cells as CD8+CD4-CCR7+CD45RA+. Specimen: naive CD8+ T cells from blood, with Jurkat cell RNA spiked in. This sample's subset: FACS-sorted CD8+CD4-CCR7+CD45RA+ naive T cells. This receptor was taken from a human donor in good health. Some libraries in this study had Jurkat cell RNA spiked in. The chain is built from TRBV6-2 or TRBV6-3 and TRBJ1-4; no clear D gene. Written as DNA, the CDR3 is TGTGCCAGCGGTTACGATGAAAAACTGTTTTTT. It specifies CASGYDEKLFF.